This entry describes one TCR beta chain. This specimen comes from a study of blood T cell repertoires in COVID-19. Trimming cost V 1 base and J 4 bases, with 9 bases left between them. Germline V gene sequence: CDR1 SGHRS, CDR2 YFSETQ. The CDR3 is 15 residues long. Only in-frame clones appear in the TCRdb table, and some are missing; sequencing was by immunoSEQ multiplex PCR. The table has some 150,000 clones, 75% to 85% seen once. This sequence was found in a man aged 50 or older with acute or convalescent COVID-19. This chain connects TRBV5-1 to TRBJ1-6; D gene unclear. Specimen: peripheral blood. The DNA for the CDR3 is TGCGCCAGCAGCTTGAATTCCGGTTATAATTCACCCCTCCACTTT. The encoded protein is CASSLNSGYNSPLHF.